Listed below are T cell receptor beta chains from one sample, sequenced in a study of vaccination and CD4 T cells after COVID-19. TCRdb re-analysed the PCR reads in MiXCR, keeping a single row per CDR3 protein. The data contain under 20,000 distinct CDR3 sequences, approximately 22% of them seen just once; the ten biggest clones take up 7% to 8.5%. Their cognate antigens are unknown. The specimen was cultured CD4+ T cells from blood. These receptors came from a human donor with COVID-19. CDR3s include the opening cysteine and the closing phenylalanine or tryptophan. A D gene is named only where the DNA matches it firmly. Size tells how often a clone was seen (once, few, many) or the class of an expanded clone, and some rows leave it out.

d_gene	abundance	j_gene	len	v_gene	CDR3aa	CDR3nt
.	.	TRBJ2-5	15	TRBV19	CASRFSTGRQETQYF	TGTGCCAGTAGATTCTCAACGGGGAGGCAAGAGACCCAGTACTTC
TRBD1	few	TRBJ1-2	17	TRBV6-5	CASSYTGAQRANYGYTF	TGTGCCAGCAGTTACACAGGGGCCCAAAGGGCTAACTATGGCTACACCTTC
TRBD2	few	TRBJ2-5	15	TRBV7-9	CASSYSGARGGTQYF	TGTGCCAGCAGTTACTCAGGGGCGCGGGGGGGGACCCAGTACTTC
TRBD2	.	TRBJ2-3	14	TRBV29-1	CSVPTSGLTDTQYF	TGCAGCGTCCCAACTAGCGGGTTAACAGATACGCAGTATTTT
.	.	TRBJ2-7	16	TRBV6-2/TRBV6-3	CASRTEGRGEFYEQYF	TGTGCCAGCAGAACGGAAGGCAGGGGGGAATTCTACGAGCAGTACTTC
.	few	TRBJ2-7	11	TRBV29-1	CSVGRIHEQYF	TGCAGCGTAGGGAGGATCCACGAGCAGTACTTC
.	few	TRBJ1-6	14	TRBV11-2	CAGVRRGGNSPLHF	TGTGCCGGGGTCAGACGAGGTGGAAATTCACCCCTCCACTTT
TRBD1	medium-sized	TRBJ1-5	15	TRBV2	CASRGQGERGQPQHF	TGTGCCAGCAGAGGACAGGGCGAGAGGGGTCAGCCCCAGCATTTT
.	medium-sized	TRBJ1-5	15	TRBV7-2	CASSLPALSNQPQHF	TGTGCCAGCAGCTTACCGGCCCTTAGCAATCAGCCCCAGCATTTT
TRBD1	few	TRBJ1-1	13	TRBV19	CASSETGGTEAFF	TGTGCCAGTAGTGAGACAGGGGGCACTGAAGCTTTCTTT
.	.	TRBJ1-1	13	TRBV6-2/TRBV6-3	CASSVRGGVGAFF	TGTGCCAGCAGCGTCAGGGGTGGGGTTGGAGCTTTCTTT
TRBD2	.	TRBJ2-1	15	TRBV6-1	CASRSIAGVYNEQFF	TGTGCCAGCAGGAGTATAGCGGGGGTATACAATGAGCAGTTCTTC
.	.	TRBJ1-5	15	TRBV6-1	CASSARTANNQPQHF	TGTGCCAGCAGTGCCCGGACAGCTAACAATCAGCCCCAGCATTTT
.	.	TRBJ1-1	14	TRBV6-4	CASSRDTLNTEAFF	TGTGCCAGCAGCCGGGACACTTTGAACACTGAAGCTTTCTTT
.	once	TRBJ2-7	13	TRBV5-1	CASSLGAYYEQYF	TGCGCCAGCAGCCTGGGGGCGTATTACGAGCAGTACTTC
TRBD2	.	TRBJ2-3	16	TRBV5-1	CASSLYAGGSTDTQYF	TGCGCCAGCAGCTTGTACGCGGGGGGGAGCACAGATACGCAGTATTTT
TRBD1	.	TRBJ1-2	15	TRBV6-1	CASSPQTGGNYGYTF	TGTGCCAGCAGTCCCCAGACAGGGGGAAACTATGGCTACACCTTC
TRBD2	.	TRBJ2-7	19	TRBV4-1	CASSPRHSGGSTLSYEQYF	TGCGCCAGCAGCCCTCGTCACAGCGGGGGGTCGACCCTCTCCTACGAGCAGTACTTC
.	.	TRBJ2-5	11	TRBV11-2	CASTYAETQYF	TGTGCCAGCACCTACGCGGAGACCCAGTACTTC
.	.	TRBJ2-2	16	TRBV7-2	CASSSRRGQGTGELFF	TGTGCCAGCAGCTCCCGGAGGGGGCAGGGGACCGGGGAGCTGTTTTTT
TRBD2	few	TRBJ2-2	18	TRBV2	CASSWGIGGGRDTGELFF	TGTGCCAGCAGTTGGGGAATCGGGGGGGGCCGCGACACCGGGGAGCTGTTTTTT
.	few	TRBJ2-7	16	TRBV20-1	CSARIRGRNEGYEQYF	TGCAGTGCTAGGATCAGGGGACGAAATGAGGGGTACGAGCAGTACTTC
TRBD2	few	TRBJ2-3	18	TRBV27	CASSSQPTSGGLTDTQYF	TGTGCCAGCAGTTCCCAGCCAACTAGCGGGGGGCTCACAGATACGCAGTATTTT
.	.	TRBJ2-7	15	TRBV28	CASSFGVGRSYEQYF	TGTGCCAGCAGTTTCGGCGTTGGACGGTCCTACGAGCAGTACTTC
.	.	TRBJ1-1	15	TRBV7-3	CASSLEHGGYTEAFF	TGTGCCAGCAGCCTGGAACACGGGGGTTACACTGAAGCTTTCTTT
.	few	TRBJ1-5	14	TRBV28	CASSLFRGTEPQHF	TGTGCCAGCAGTTTATTTCGCGGGACGGAGCCCCAGCATTTT
.	.	TRBJ2-2	16	TRBV11-2	CASSLVRGVNTGELFF	TGTGCCAGCAGCTTAGTGCGGGGAGTCAACACCGGGGAGCTGTTTTTT
.	.	TRBJ1-2	12	TRBV5-5	CASSLGVAGYTF	TGTGCCAGCAGCTTGGGGGTGGCTGGCTACACCTTC
.	.	TRBJ2-4	17	TRBV11-2	CASSSIAIGEPKNIQYF	TGTGCCAGCAGCTCTATTGCTATAGGGGAGCCCAAAAACATTCAGTACTTC
TRBD1	.	TRBJ1-6	14	TRBV12-5	CASRQGNYNSPLHF	TGTGCTAGCCGACAGGGGAATTATAATTCACCCCTCCACTTT
.	.	TRBJ1-3	13	TRBV7-2	CASSDSSGNTIYF	TGTGCCAGCAGCGACAGCTCTGGAAACACCATATATTTT
.	few	TRBJ1-5	17	TRBV19	CASSRVVRQATNQPQHF	TGTGCCAGTAGCCGAGTAGTGAGACAGGCCACCAATCAGCCCCAGCATTTT
.	.	TRBJ1-5	15	TRBV5-6	CASSLMRQNNQPQHF	TGTGCCAGCAGCTTAATGCGGCAAAACAATCAGCCCCAGCATTTT
.	.	TRBJ1-6	14	TRBV6-1	CASSPPRGPGPLHF	TGTGCCAGCAGCCCACCCCGGGGGCCCGGGCCCCTCCACTTT
.	few	TRBJ1-2	15	TRBV24-1	CATKRLSGRIYGYTF	TGTGCCACAAAACGGCTCAGCGGGCGGATCTATGGCTACACCTTC
.	few	TRBJ1-5	15	TRBV7-6	CASSAGLESNQPQHF	TGTGCCAGCAGCGCCGGGTTGGAGAGCAATCAGCCCCAGCATTTT
TRBD1	.	TRBJ1-4	15	TRBV11-3	CASSLGTGTNEKLFF	TGTGCCAGCAGCCTAGGGACAGGGACTAATGAAAAACTGTTTTTT
.	.	TRBJ1-6	13	TRBV10-1	CASSRDWRSPLHF	TGCGCCAGCAGCAGGGACTGGCGCTCACCCCTCCACTTT
.	.	TRBJ2-5	15	TRBV6-1	CASTESRAGQETQYF	TGTGCCAGCACCGAGAGTAGGGCAGGACAAGAGACCCAGTACTTC
.	medium-sized	TRBJ1-2	14	TRBV15	CATSRDRANYGYTF	TGTGCCACCAGCAGAGATAGGGCCAACTATGGCTACACCTTC
.	.	TRBJ1-3	16	TRBV4-1	CASSQDWSGDLNTTYF	TGCGCCAGCAGCCAAGATTGGTCAGGGGATTTGAACACCACATATTTT
TRBD1	few	TRBJ1-3	18	TRBV6-5	CASSYLAPQGAPGNTIYF	TGTGCCAGCAGTTACTTGGCTCCACAGGGGGCGCCTGGAAACACCATATATTTT